One sample yielded the 29 T cell receptor beta chains listed below, sequenced in a study of blood T cell repertoires in COVID-19. Using immunoSEQ multiplex PCR, the repertoire was profiled, and TCRdb retains in-frame clones only, with some absent. The data contain around 160,000 clones, about four fifths of them seen just once; the ten biggest clones take up approximately 8.4%. Sequencing was done on a sample of peripheral blood. These receptors were taken from a human donor with acute or convalescent COVID-19. The donor label of this sample is uncertain.

V gene TRBV14 combines with J gene TRBJ2-7, with D perhaps TRBD2 (5 bases). CDR1 is SGHDN, CDR2 FVKESK, per germline. The CDR3 is made up of 11 amino acids. Trimming took 4 bases from V and 7 from J, leaving 8 bases between them. This CDR3 reads CASSLGGEQYF. The CDR3 nucleotides read TGTGCCAGCAGCCTAGGCGGGGAGCAGTACTTC.

The J gene is TRBJ1-5, the V gene TRBV30; TRBD1 is a possible D gene (5 bases). This CDR3 has 13 residues. Trimming took off 7 bases at V and 4 bases at J, with 14 bases between the two ends. The germline V gene has CDR1 GTSNPN and CDR2 SVGIG (reference sequence). CDR3 loop: CASSSGQNQPQHF. The CDR3 DNA reads as TGTGCCTCCTCGTCAGGGCAGAATCAGCCCCAGCATTTT.

Note on this clone: The same CDR3 is also encoded by other DNA sequences in this sample. This chain joins TRBV7-9 and TRBJ1-1; a weak D match, TRBD1 (5 bases). CDR1 is SEHNR and CDR2 is FQNEAQ in the germline V gene (reference sequence). The CDR3 is 12 amino acids. The V and J ends lost 6 bases and 1 base respectively, with 6 bases between them. CDR3 nucleotides: TGTGCCAGCAGTACAGGGAACACTGAAGCTTTCTTT. Protein: CASSTGNTEAFF.

CDR3 DNA: TGTGCCAGCAGCTTGTGGCGGCCGGGTGAAAAACTGTTTTTT. This sequence encodes CASSLWRPGEKLFF. The chain joins TRBV5-6 to TRBJ1-4; no clear D. The CDR3 extends over 14 amino acids. From germline, CDR1 is SGHDT and CDR2 YYEEEE. The V and J ends lost 1 base and 7 bases respectively, with 11 bases between them.

The chain combines TRBV11-2 with TRBJ2-3, with D possibly being TRBD2 (6 bases). V lost 3 bases to trimming and J lost 5 bases, with 12 bases between them. Germline V gene sequence: CDR1 SGHAT, CDR2 FQNNGV. CDR3 length: 14 amino acids. CDR3 in DNA: TGTGCCAGCAGCTTTTCCCTCGGGGGAGATACGCAGTATTTT. It codes for CASSFSLGGDTQYF.

The CDR3: CSWWAAEAFF. Written as DNA, the CDR3 is TGCAGCTGGTGGGCAGCTGAAGCTTTCTTT. This chain links TRBV20-1 with TRBJ1-1; D gene unclear. This CDR3 has 10 residues. Germline lookup yields CDR1 DFQATT and CDR2 SNEGSKA (reference sequence).

The chain couples TRBV19 to TRBJ2-3, with a possible D match to TRBD2 (6 bases). Germline V gene sequence: CDR1 LNHDA, CDR2 SQIVND (reference sequence). The CDR3 covers 15 residues. Deletions cut 5 bases from V and 6 bases from J, with 18 bases between. The CDR3 DNA follows: TGTGCCAGTAGTGGGGACGCGGGAAGCAGGGATACGCAGTATTTT. Encoded protein: CASSGDAGSRDTQYF.

This clone was seen a few times. The chain joins TRBV5-6 to TRBJ2-2; TRBD1 is a possible D gene (5 bases). Trimming took off 1 base at V and 8 bases at J, with 12 bases between the two ends. Germline values: CDR1 SGHDT, CDR2 YYEEEE. This CDR3 contains 14 residues. CDR3 amino acids: CASSLPTEIGELFF. CDR3 DNA: TGTGCCAGCAGCTTGCCGACAGAGATTGGGGAGCTGTTTTTT.

The rearrangement joins TRBV6-1 to TRBJ1-6; the D is unclear. Germline CDR1 reads MNHNS; CDR2 reads SASEGT. The CDR3 extends over 17 amino acids. V lost 4 bases to trimming and J lost 9 bases, with 22 bases between them. The CDR3 coding sequence is TGTGCCAGCAGTGGGGGATTTAGGGTCCGGAGGGTTTCACCCCTCCACTTT. Protein sequence: CASSGGFRVRRVSPLHF.

This clone was picked up many times. The rearrangement links TRBV3-1 (or the pseudogene TRBV3-2) to TRBJ1-5, with 7 bases lining up with TRBD1. CDR3 length: 16 amino acids. The junction had 13 bases not matched to a gene; V was cut back by 5 bases and J by 6 bases. Germline V CDR1 and CDR2: LGHDT, YNNKEL (reference sequence). For the CDR3, the DNA is TGTGCCAGCAGCTATCCGGCACAGGGGCGGATTCAGCCCCAGCATTTT. It specifies CASSYPAQGRIQPQHF.

CDR3 sequence reads: CASSPVGDRLYREQYF. Written as DNA, the CDR3 is TGTGCCAGCTCACCAGTGGGGGACAGATTATATCGGGAGCAGTACTTC. This chain uses TRBV18 with TRBJ2-7, with 7 positions matching TRBD1. Germline V CDR1 and CDR2: KGHSH, LQKENI. With V trimmed by 2 bases and J by 7 bases, 14 bases remained unmatched. This CDR3 is built from 16 residues.

The chain uses TRBV6-1 and TRBJ2-1; possibly TRBD2 for D (5 bases). Germline V gene sequence: CDR1 MNHNS, CDR2 SASEGT. The CDR3 sequence is 14 residues long. V gave up 1 base and J gave up 7 bases, with 11 bases separating them. CDR3 nucleotide sequence: TGTGCCAGCAGTGAAGGGAGTACGGGAAATGAGCAGTTCTTC. Encoded protein: CASSEGSTGNEQFF.

V usage is TRBV5-4 and J usage is TRBJ2-7, with 7 bases lining up with TRBD1. J gave up 3 bases and V 1 base, and 4 bases lay outside the gene matches. This CDR3 is 14 amino acids long. Germline V CDR1 and CDR2: SGHNT, YYREEE (reference sequence). The CDR3 DNA reads as TGTGCCAGCAGCTTGAGGACAGGCGGCTACGAGCAGTACTTC. Translation gives CASSLRTGGYEQYF.

The rearrangement uses TRBV14 and TRBJ2-5, with 9 bases identical to TRBD1. The length of the CDR3 is 17 residues. CDR1 and CDR2 (germline): SGHDN, FVKESK. V dropped 1 base and J dropped 3; count of bases not matched to a gene: 9. This chain's CDR3 is CASSQGLGTGYEETQYF. Written as DNA, the CDR3 is TGTGCCAGCAGCCAAGGTTTAGGGACAGGGTATGAAGAGACCCAGTACTTC.

The CDR3 sequence is CASSRMDRVKTEAFF. The CDR3 DNA reads TGTGCCAGCAGCCGGATGGACAGGGTAAAGACTGAAGCTTTCTTT. This chain joins TRBV5-6 and TRBJ1-1, with 8 positions matching TRBD1. With 4 bases clipped from V and 5 bases from J, the junction kept 10 bases outside the gene matches. CDR3 size: 15 residues. Germline CDR1 reads SGHDT; CDR2 reads YYEEEE.

The V call is TRBV19, the J call TRBJ1-6; 11 bases are shared with TRBD1. CDR1 LNHDA and CDR2 SQIVND come from the germline V gene (reference sequence). Losses at the gene ends were 10 bases for V and 7 bases for J; bases not matched to a gene: 9. The CDR3 extends over 15 amino acids. CDR3 residues: CATRADRGRNSPLHF. The CDR3 DNA reads TGTGCCACCCGGGCGGACAGGGGGCGGAATTCACCCCTCCACTTT.

The J gene is TRBJ1-1, the V gene TRBV6-5; TRBD1 matches at 7 bases. The J segment lost 1 base and the V segment lost 8 bases, leaving 7 bases of the junction unmatched. The germline V gene has CDR1 MNHEY and CDR2 SVGAGI. The CDR3 runs 14 residues. This CDR3 reads CASGDSLGNTEAFF. DNA of the CDR3: TGTGCCAGCGGGGACAGTCTGGGGAACACTGAAGCTTTCTTT.

This sequence joins TRBV4-1 and TRBJ1-1; 11 bases map to TRBD1. The ends lost 2 bases at V and 7 bases at J; junction bases unmatched: 9. The CDR3 covers 16 residues. Germline V gene sequence: CDR1 MGHRA, CDR2 YSYEKL. In DNA, the CDR3 is TGCGCCAGCAGCCAAATAGCCGGACAGGGGGCTCGTGAAGCTTTCTTT. It specifies CASSQIAGQGAREAFF.

This chain joins TRBV19 and TRBJ2-1; TRBD2 is a possible D gene (6 bases). The germline CDR1 and CDR2 sequences are LNHDA and SQIVND (reference sequence). Trimming shortened V by 6 bases and J by 0 bases, and 9 bases separated the two germline ends. The CDR3 is made up of 14 amino acids. The CDR3 nucleotides read TGTGCCAGTAGCAGGGACTTCTCCTACAATGAGCAGTTCTTC. Its translation: CASSRDFSYNEQFF. Variable domain in full (rest from reference TRBV19 and TRBJ2-1): DGGITQSPKYLFRKEGQNVTLSCEQNLNHDAMYWYRQDPGQGLRLIYYSQIVNDFQKGDIAEGYSVSREKKESFPLTVTSAQKNPTAFYLCASSRDFSYNEQFFGPGTRLTVL.

The chain carries TRBV18 and TRBJ1-1; tentatively, D is TRBD1 (5 bases). The CDR3 runs to 16 residues. Germline lookup yields CDR1 KGHSH and CDR2 LQKENI. V lost 1 base to trimming and J lost 6 bases, with 18 bases between them. The DNA of the CDR3 is TGTGCCAGCTCACCACGCAGCGGAGGGGCCGGCGCTGAAGCTTTCTTT. It codes for CASSPRSGGAGAEAFF.

This chain joins TRBV6-5 and TRBJ1-5, with D possibly being TRBD1 (6 bases). Per the germline V gene, CDR1 is MNHEY and CDR2 is SVGAGI. V lost 6 bases and J 2 bases, leaving 14 bases between the germline ends. The CDR3 sequence is 15 residues long. The CDR3 sequence is CASSAGGAGNQPQHF. The CDR3, as DNA: TGTGCCAGCAGCGCTGGGGGGGCCGGCAATCAGCCCCAGCATTTT.

A few counts support this clone. The CDR3 DNA follows: TGCGCCAGCAGCCATCCACTGGGCAGGGCCACTGAAGCTTTCTTT. As protein: CASSHPLGRATEAFF. V usage is TRBV4-1 and J usage is TRBJ1-1; possibly TRBD1 for D (5 bases). The CDR3 contains 15 residues. Germline V gives CDR1 MGHRA, CDR2 YSYEKL. V was clipped by 3 bases and J by 4 bases, with 15 bases between them.

This clone was detected once. The chain is built from TRBV3-1 (or the pseudogene TRBV3-2) and TRBJ1-1, with a tentative D call TRBD1 (6 bases). The CDR3 totals 14 residues. V lost 6 bases and J lost 3, with 14 bases in between. Germline-derived CDR1 and CDR2 are LGHDT and YNNKEL (reference sequence). The CDR3 loop reads CASSPTGMYTEAFF. The CDR3 DNA sequence: TGTGCCAGCAGTCCTACAGGGATGTACACTGAAGCTTTCTTT.

The chain carries TRBV5-5 and TRBJ2-7; D is unresolved. The CDR3 is 12 amino acids. Looked up from germline, CDR1 is SGHKS and CDR2 is YYEKEE (reference sequence). V was clipped by 1 base and J by 7 bases, with 9 bases between them. Written as DNA, the CDR3 is TGTGCCAGCAGCTTGAACAGCCTAGAGCAGTACTTC. Translation: CASSLNSLEQYF.

The V call is TRBV10-3, the J call TRBJ2-7, with a tentative D call TRBD1 (6 bases). V lost 3 bases to trimming and J lost 2 bases, with 11 bases between them. This CDR3 has 14 amino acids. Germline V gene lookup returns CDR1 ENHRY and CDR2 SYGVKD. CDR3 sequence (DNA): TGTGCCATCAGTGACAGGGGCCAAACCTACGAGCAGTACTTC. Translation gives CAISDRGQTYEQYF.

The CDR3 bases are TGCGCCAGCAGCTGGCAGGGTAACGAGCAGTACTTC. Its protein is CASSWQGNEQYF. The chain carries TRBV5-1 and TRBJ2-7, with TRBD1 as a possible D gene (5 bases). CDR1 SGHRS and CDR2 YFSETQ come from the germline V gene. V gave up 3 bases and J gave up 5 bases, with 9 bases separating them. This CDR3 spans 12 amino acids.

The chain combines TRBV18 with TRBJ2-1, with 7 positions matching TRBD1. This CDR3 has 14 residues. From germline, CDR1 is KGHSH and CDR2 LQKENI. V lost 6 bases to trimming and J lost 9 bases; unmatched junction nucleotides: 11. CDR3 amino acids: CASSLYRGSSEQFF. The CDR3 DNA is TGTGCCAGCTCGCTGTACAGGGGTTCCAGTGAGCAGTTCTTC.

The chain links TRBV6-2 or TRBV6-3 to TRBJ1-3; D gene uncertain. Germline V gene lookup returns CDR1 MNHEY and CDR2 SVGEGT. Trimming took off 0 bases at V and 0 bases at J, with 12 bases between the two ends. The CDR3 covers 17 residues. The CDR3 spells CASSYSRTGSSGNTIYF. Here the CDR3 DNA reads TGTGCCAGCAGTTACTCTCGGACGGGGAGCTCTGGAAACACCATATATTTT.

The chain recombines TRBV11-2 with TRBJ2-1, with 10 bases matching TRBD2. V trimming: 0 bases; J trimming: 7 bases; junction bases outside the gene matches: 3. CDR1 and CDR2 from the germline V gene are SGHAT and FQNNGV. The CDR3 runs 15 residues. The CDR3 nucleotides read TGTGCCAGCAGCTTAGAAGCGGGGGGGCTGAATGAGCAGTTCTTC. Protein product: CASSLEAGGLNEQFF.